A selection of T cell receptor beta chains follows, all from one sample in a study of cytomegalovirus exposure and HLA in healthy donors. Clones were sequenced by immunoSEQ multiplex PCR, and TCRdb holds only the in-frame ones, with some missing. The sample contains about 170,000 clones, about 82% of which appear only once. Sequenced: PBMCs. These TCRs come from a woman younger than 30 in good health and CMV-seronegative. CDR3s include the opening cysteine and the closing phenylalanine or tryptophan. The D gene is left open where the match is weak. Only some rows state a clone size, as once, few, many or a class for expanded clones.

J gene: TRBJ1-1; CDR3 length: 11; clone size: .; D gene: .; V gene: TRBV7-9; CDR3 DNA: TGTGCCAGCAGCCGGGGGACTGAAGCTTTCTTT; CDR3 protein: CASSRGTEAFF
J gene: TRBJ2-5; CDR3 length: 13; clone size: .; D gene: .; V gene: TRBV19; CDR3 DNA: TGTGCCAGTAGTCTCCACAGGGAGCAGACCCAGTACTTC; CDR3 protein: CASSLHREQTQYF
J gene: TRBJ2-7; CDR3 length: 13; clone size: .; D gene: .; V gene: TRBV6-5; CDR3 DNA: TGTGCCACCGGGACATCCCAAGCCTACGAGCAGTACTTC; CDR3 protein: CATGTSQAYEQYF
J gene: TRBJ1-3; CDR3 length: 15; clone size: .; D gene: .; V gene: TRBV9; CDR3 DNA: TGTGCCAGCAGCGTAGGTACAGCCTCTGGAAACACCATATATTTT; CDR3 protein: CASSVGTASGNTIYF
J gene: TRBJ1-2; CDR3 length: 15; clone size: once; D gene: TRBD1; V gene: TRBV4-2; CDR3 DNA: TGTGCCAGCAGCCAAGAACAGGGGCTTAACTATGGCTACACCTTC; CDR3 protein: CASSQEQGLNYGYTF
J gene: TRBJ1-2; CDR3 length: 14; clone size: .; D gene: .; V gene: TRBV30; CDR3 DNA: TGTGCCTGGAGTGGATATCCGCCTGAGCTTGAATACACCTTC; CDR3 protein: CAWSGYPPELEYTF
J gene: TRBJ1-6; CDR3 length: 14; clone size: .; D gene: .; V gene: TRBV10-3; CDR3 DNA: TGTGCCATCGGAATGGGCAGGTTTGATTCACCCCTCCACTTT; CDR3 protein: CAIGMGRFDSPLHF
J gene: TRBJ2-5; CDR3 length: 13; clone size: .; D gene: .; V gene: TRBV10-1; CDR3 DNA: TGCGCCAGCAGTGAGGGGCTCCAAGAGACCCAGTACTTC; CDR3 protein: CASSEGLQETQYF
J gene: TRBJ2-7; CDR3 length: 15; clone size: .; D gene: .; V gene: TRBV28; CDR3 DNA: TGTGCCAGCAGTCCTCCCGATCGGAGCTCGGTCGAGCAGTACTTC; CDR3 protein: CASSPPDRSSVEQYF
J gene: TRBJ2-1; CDR3 length: 11; clone size: .; D gene: .; V gene: TRBV6-5; CDR3 DNA: TGTGCCAGCAGTTCGAGCAATGAGCAGTTCTTC; CDR3 protein: CASSSSNEQFF
J gene: TRBJ2-7; CDR3 length: 16; clone size: .; D gene: .; V gene: TRBV4-3; CDR3 DNA: TGCGCCAGCAGCCAAGATTTGAGACTATCTCCCTACGAGCAGTACTTC; CDR3 protein: CASSQDLRLSPYEQYF
J gene: TRBJ2-1; CDR3 length: 17; clone size: .; D gene: TRBD2; V gene: TRBV11-2; CDR3 DNA: TGTGCCAGCAGAGGTGGGATAAGCGGGAGTTCCTACAATGAGCAGTTCTTC; CDR3 protein: CASRGGISGSSYNEQFF
J gene: TRBJ1-5; CDR3 length: 16; clone size: few; D gene: TRBD1; V gene: TRBV4-1; CDR3 DNA: TGCGCCAGCAGCCAATCTAAACAGGGGAATAATCAGCCCCAGCATTTT; CDR3 protein: CASSQSKQGNNQPQHF
J gene: TRBJ2-7; CDR3 length: 16; clone size: .; D gene: .; V gene: TRBV2; CDR3 DNA: TGTGCCAGCAGTGAAAGGTTTTGGGGGGGCGTCCACGAGCAGTACTTC; CDR3 protein: CASSERFWGGVHEQYF
J gene: TRBJ2-1; CDR3 length: 12; clone size: .; D gene: .; V gene: TRBV7-9; CDR3 DNA: TGTGCCAGCAGCTTAGTGGGAGGTGAGCAGTTCTTC; CDR3 protein: CASSLVGGEQFF
J gene: TRBJ1-3; CDR3 length: 14; clone size: .; D gene: .; V gene: TRBV25-1; CDR3 DNA: TGTGCCAGCAGTGAGGGCCTCTCTGGAAACACCATATATTTT; CDR3 protein: CASSEGLSGNTIYF
J gene: TRBJ1-5; CDR3 length: 14; clone size: few; D gene: .; V gene: TRBV5-6; CDR3 DNA: TGTGCCAGCAGCTTGATGCAGAAAAATCAGCCCCAGCATTTT; CDR3 protein: CASSLMQKNQPQHF
J gene: TRBJ2-7; CDR3 length: 17; clone size: .; D gene: TRBD2; V gene: TRBV6-1; CDR3 DNA: TGTGCCAGCAGTGAAGCCCAGGCGGCTAGCGGGAGAGCCAAGCAGTACTTC; CDR3 protein: CASSEAQAASGRAKQYF
J gene: TRBJ2-5; CDR3 length: 16; clone size: .; D gene: .; V gene: TRBV5-6; CDR3 DNA: TGTGCCAGCACGACCAGGCGGGGGCTGGTCCAAGAGACCCAGTACTTC; CDR3 protein: CASTTRRGLVQETQYF
J gene: TRBJ2-7; CDR3 length: 13; clone size: .; D gene: .; V gene: TRBV5-1; CDR3 DNA: TGCGCCAGCAGCCTCGACCCATCGGGGGAGCAGTACTTC; CDR3 protein: CASSLDPSGEQYF
J gene: TRBJ1-5; CDR3 length: 15; clone size: .; D gene: TRBD1; V gene: TRBV19; CDR3 DNA: TGTGCCAGTAGTGTGACAGGGGAAGACAATCAGCCCCAGCATTTT; CDR3 protein: CASSVTGEDNQPQHF
J gene: TRBJ1-6; CDR3 length: 19; clone size: .; D gene: .; V gene: TRBV27; CDR3 DNA: TGTGCCAGCAGTTTAACTCCCACAGGGTATGGCTCCTATAATTCACCCCTCCACTTT; CDR3 protein: CASSLTPTGYGSYNSPLHF
J gene: TRBJ1-4; CDR3 length: 14; clone size: .; D gene: .; V gene: TRBV28; CDR3 DNA: TGTGCCAGCAGGATCAGGGTCCAAAATGAAAAACTGTTTTTT; CDR3 protein: CASRIRVQNEKLFF
J gene: TRBJ1-1; CDR3 length: 13; clone size: .; D gene: .; V gene: TRBV19; CDR3 DNA: TGTGCCAGTAGGAGGGGGAGGGGGACTGAAGCTTTCTTT; CDR3 protein: CASRRGRGTEAFF
J gene: TRBJ2-1; CDR3 length: 15; clone size: .; D gene: TRBD1; V gene: TRBV11-2; CDR3 DNA: TGTGCCAGCAGCTTAGGGGGGACAGGTTACAATGAGCAGTTCTTC; CDR3 protein: CASSLGGTGYNEQFF
J gene: TRBJ2-1; CDR3 length: 14; clone size: .; D gene: .; V gene: TRBV9; CDR3 DNA: TGTGCCAGCAGCCCTTGGACTGGGTACAATGAGCAGTTCTTC; CDR3 protein: CASSPWTGYNEQFF
J gene: TRBJ1-6; CDR3 length: 16; clone size: .; D gene: TRBD1; V gene: TRBV27; CDR3 DNA: TGTGCCAGCAGTTCCCCCGGGACAGCTAGTAATTCACCCCTCCACTTT; CDR3 protein: CASSSPGTASNSPLHF
J gene: TRBJ1-6; CDR3 length: 13; clone size: .; D gene: .; V gene: TRBV9; CDR3 DNA: TGTGCCAGCAGCGTAGTAGGGGGTTCACCCCTCCACTTT; CDR3 protein: CASSVVGGSPLHF
J gene: TRBJ2-5; CDR3 length: 14; clone size: .; D gene: .; V gene: TRBV11-2; CDR3 DNA: TGTGCCAGCAGCTATACCACAGGAGTAGAGACCCAGTACTTC; CDR3 protein: CASSYTTGVETQYF
J gene: TRBJ2-5; CDR3 length: 15; clone size: .; D gene: TRBD2; V gene: TRBV6-6; CDR3 DNA: TGTGCCAGCAGTTATTTCCAGCGGGAGGTTGAGACCCAGTACTTC; CDR3 protein: CASSYFQREVETQYF
J gene: TRBJ1-3; CDR3 length: 15; clone size: .; D gene: TRBD1; V gene: TRBV7-9; CDR3 DNA: TGTGCCAGCACCGAGGGACAGGGCGCTGGAAACACCATATATTTT; CDR3 protein: CASTEGQGAGNTIYF
J gene: TRBJ2-3; CDR3 length: 15; clone size: .; D gene: TRBD2; V gene: TRBV7-2; CDR3 DNA: TGTGCCAGCAGCCCGGGGACTAGCGACACAGATACGCAGTATTTT; CDR3 protein: CASSPGTSDTDTQYF
J gene: TRBJ2-3; CDR3 length: 13; clone size: few; D gene: .; V gene: TRBV2; CDR3 DNA: TGTGCCAGCAGTGAATCCAGAGGGCGGACGCAGTATTTT; CDR3 protein: CASSESRGRTQYF
J gene: TRBJ2-1; CDR3 length: 15; clone size: .; D gene: .; V gene: TRBV2; CDR3 DNA: TGTGCCAGCAGTGTGGCCGGGGCCGGGGGCAATGAGCAGTTCTTC; CDR3 protein: CASSVAGAGGNEQFF
J gene: TRBJ1-1; CDR3 length: 17; clone size: .; D gene: .; V gene: TRBV2; CDR3 DNA: TGTGCCAGCAGTGAAGCGCGTGGGGCCCCCCACCCGGGTGAAGCTTTCTTT; CDR3 protein: CASSEARGAPHPGEAFF
J gene: TRBJ1-1; CDR3 length: 14; clone size: .; D gene: .; V gene: TRBV19; CDR3 DNA: TGTGCCAGTAGTAGTAGACAGGTGCACACTGAAGCTTTCTTT; CDR3 protein: CASSSRQVHTEAFF
J gene: TRBJ2-1; CDR3 length: 16; clone size: once; D gene: TRBD2; V gene: TRBV2; CDR3 DNA: TGTGCCAGCAGCTCACCGGGACTAGGAGTCGAGAATGAGCAGTTCTTC; CDR3 protein: CASSSPGLGVENEQFF
J gene: TRBJ2-7; CDR3 length: 14; clone size: once; D gene: TRBD2; V gene: TRBV6-6; CDR3 DNA: TGTGCCAGCAGTAAGGGACTAGAGCGTTACGAGCAGTACTTC; CDR3 protein: CASSKGLERYEQYF
J gene: TRBJ2-1; CDR3 length: 15; clone size: few; D gene: TRBD2; V gene: TRBV4-2; CDR3 DNA: TGTGCCAGCAGCCAAGGAATAGCGGGCTACAATGAGCAGTTCTTC; CDR3 protein: CASSQGIAGYNEQFF
J gene: TRBJ2-7; CDR3 length: 14; clone size: .; D gene: .; V gene: TRBV19; CDR3 DNA: TGTGCCAGTAGTATACGGGTGAGCTCCTACGAGCAGTACTTC; CDR3 protein: CASSIRVSSYEQYF
J gene: TRBJ2-7; CDR3 length: 14; clone size: .; D gene: .; V gene: TRBV28; CDR3 DNA: TGTGCCAGCAGATCGCGCGCGAGCTCCTACGAGCAGTACTTC; CDR3 protein: CASRSRASSYEQYF
J gene: TRBJ2-1; CDR3 length: 16; clone size: .; D gene: TRBD2; V gene: TRBV11-3; CDR3 DNA: TGTGCCAGCAGCTTAGAGTTGACTAGCGGGAGCAATGAGCAGTTCTTC; CDR3 protein: CASSLELTSGSNEQFF
J gene: TRBJ2-1; CDR3 length: 17; clone size: .; D gene: TRBD2; V gene: TRBV4-1; CDR3 DNA: TGCGCCAGCAGCCAAGGCCTCTATGCGTCGGGAGGGCCAGAGCAGTTCTTC; CDR3 protein: CASSQGLYASGGPEQFF
J gene: TRBJ2-1; CDR3 length: 13; clone size: few; D gene: TRBD2; V gene: TRBV19; CDR3 DNA: TGTGCCAGTAGTATCGGGACTAGAAATGAGCAGTTCTTC; CDR3 protein: CASSIGTRNEQFF
J gene: TRBJ2-7; CDR3 length: 14; clone size: few; D gene: TRBD1; V gene: TRBV5-1; CDR3 DNA: TGCGCCAGCAGCTTAACGGACAGGAGTTACGAGCAGTACTTC; CDR3 protein: CASSLTDRSYEQYF
J gene: TRBJ2-7; CDR3 length: 14; clone size: .; D gene: .; V gene: TRBV5-6; CDR3 DNA: TGTGCCAGCAGCTTGGAACAGGAAGTCTACGAGCAGTACTTC; CDR3 protein: CASSLEQEVYEQYF
J gene: TRBJ1-5; CDR3 length: 19; clone size: .; D gene: .; V gene: TRBV18; CDR3 DNA: TGTGCCAGCCAGTCAACGGGTCAGAAAGGCCACAACCTCGGGCAGCCCCAGCATTTT; CDR3 protein: CASQSTGQKGHNLGQPQHF
J gene: TRBJ2-3; CDR3 length: 14; clone size: .; D gene: TRBD2; V gene: TRBV2; CDR3 DNA: TGTGCCACAGGACTAGCGGCCACAACAGATACGCAGTATTTT; CDR3 protein: CATGLAATTDTQYF
J gene: TRBJ2-2; CDR3 length: 13; clone size: .; D gene: .; V gene: TRBV29-1; CDR3 DNA: TGCAGCGCTGAACCGGGGGTCACCGGGGAGCTGTTTTTT; CDR3 protein: CSAEPGVTGELFF
J gene: TRBJ2-7; CDR3 length: 14; clone size: .; D gene: .; V gene: TRBV7-9; CDR3 DNA: TGTGCCAGCAGCTCCCACAGGGAATCCTACGAGCAGTACTTC; CDR3 protein: CASSSHRESYEQYF
J gene: TRBJ2-1; CDR3 length: 16; clone size: .; D gene: TRBD2; V gene: TRBV27; CDR3 DNA: TGTGCCAGCAGGATTTTAACTAGCGGGGGATACAATGAGCAGTTCTTC; CDR3 protein: CASRILTSGGYNEQFF